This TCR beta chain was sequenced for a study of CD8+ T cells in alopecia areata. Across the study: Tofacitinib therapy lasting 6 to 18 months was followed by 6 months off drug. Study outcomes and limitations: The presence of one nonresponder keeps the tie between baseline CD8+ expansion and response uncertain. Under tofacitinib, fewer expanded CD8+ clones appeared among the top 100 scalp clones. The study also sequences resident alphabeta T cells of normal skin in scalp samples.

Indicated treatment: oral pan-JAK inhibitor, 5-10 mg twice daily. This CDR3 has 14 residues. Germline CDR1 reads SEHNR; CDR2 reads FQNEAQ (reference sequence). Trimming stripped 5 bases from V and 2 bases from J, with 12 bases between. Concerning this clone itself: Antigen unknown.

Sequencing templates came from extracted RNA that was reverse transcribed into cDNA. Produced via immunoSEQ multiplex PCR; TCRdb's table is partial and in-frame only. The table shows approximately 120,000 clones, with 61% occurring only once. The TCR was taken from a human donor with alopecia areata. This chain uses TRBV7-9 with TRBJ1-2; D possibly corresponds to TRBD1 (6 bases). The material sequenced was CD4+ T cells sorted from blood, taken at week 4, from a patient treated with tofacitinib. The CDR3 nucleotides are TGTGCCAGCAGCCAATCCAGGGGCAACTATGGCTACACCTTC. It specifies CASSQSRGNYGYTF. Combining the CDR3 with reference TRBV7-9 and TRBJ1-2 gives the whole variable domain DTGVSQNPRHKITKRGQNVTFRCDPISEHNRLYWYRQTLGQGPEFLTYFQNEAQLEKSRLLSDRFSAERPKGSFSTLEIQRTEQGDSAMYLCASSQSRGNYGYTFGSGTRLTVV.